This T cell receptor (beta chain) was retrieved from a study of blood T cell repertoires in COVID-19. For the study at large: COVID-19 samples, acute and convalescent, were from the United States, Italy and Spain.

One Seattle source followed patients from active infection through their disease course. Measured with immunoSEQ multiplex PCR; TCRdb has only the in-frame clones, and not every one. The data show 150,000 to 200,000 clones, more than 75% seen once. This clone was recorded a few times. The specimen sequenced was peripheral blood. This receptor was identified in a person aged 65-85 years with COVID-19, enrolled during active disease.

CDR3 protein: CSVGFRGGSGSEQFF. CDR3 in DNA: TGCAGCGTCGGCTTCCGGGGCGGGAGTGGGAGTGAGCAGTTCTTC. V and J are TRBV29-1 and TRBJ2-1; 7 bases are a match to TRBD2. The length of the CDR3 is 15 residues. V trimming: 6 bases; J trimming: 9 bases; junction bases outside the gene matches: 17. Germline V gives CDR1 SQVTM, CDR2 ANQGSEA.